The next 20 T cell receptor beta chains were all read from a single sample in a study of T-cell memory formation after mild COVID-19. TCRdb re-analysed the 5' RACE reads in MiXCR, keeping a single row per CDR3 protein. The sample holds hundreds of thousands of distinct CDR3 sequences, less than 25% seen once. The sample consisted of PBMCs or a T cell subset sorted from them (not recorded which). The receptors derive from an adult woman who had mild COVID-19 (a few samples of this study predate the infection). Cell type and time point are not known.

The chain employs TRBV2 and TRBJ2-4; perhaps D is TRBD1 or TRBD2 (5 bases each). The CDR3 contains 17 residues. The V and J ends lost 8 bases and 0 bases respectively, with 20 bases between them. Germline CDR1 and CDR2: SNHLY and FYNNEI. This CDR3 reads CASELDSGSLAKNIQYF. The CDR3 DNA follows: TGTGCCAGCGAACTCGACAGCGGATCTCTAGCCAAAAACATTCAGTACTTC.

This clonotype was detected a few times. The CDR3 loop is CSASNPSSTYRWARTEAFF. CDR3 bases: TGCAGTGCTAGTAACCCATCCTCGACCTACCGGTGGGCTCGGACTGAAGCTTTCTTT. The chain is built from TRBV20-1 and TRBJ1-1; the D is unclear. Germline V CDR1 and CDR2: DFQATT, SNEGSKA (reference sequence). CDR3 size: 19 residues. Trimming shortened V by 3 bases and J by 5 bases, and 31 bases separated the two germline ends.

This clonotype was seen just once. The CDR3 region is CASSEDSSSYNEQFF. The CDR3 region has the DNA TGTGCCAGCAGTGAAGATTCAAGCTCCTACAATGAGCAGTTCTTC. The chain couples TRBV2 to TRBJ2-1; D gene ambiguous. CDR1 is SNHLY and CDR2 is FYNNEI in the germline V gene. The ends were cut back, 1 base at V and 0 bases at J, with 7 bases in the middle. The CDR3 length is 15 residues.

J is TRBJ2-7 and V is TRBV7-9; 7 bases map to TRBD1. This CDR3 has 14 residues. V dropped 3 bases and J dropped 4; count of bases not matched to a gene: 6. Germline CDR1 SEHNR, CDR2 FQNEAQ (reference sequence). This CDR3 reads CASSFRQGYYEQYF. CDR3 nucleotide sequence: TGTGCCAGCAGCTTCCGACAGGGATATTACGAGCAGTACTTC.

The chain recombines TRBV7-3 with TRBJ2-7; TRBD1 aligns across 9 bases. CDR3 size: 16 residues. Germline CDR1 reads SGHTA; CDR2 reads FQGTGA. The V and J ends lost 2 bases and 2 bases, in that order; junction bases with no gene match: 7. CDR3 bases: TGTGCCAGCAGCTTATCCGGACAGGGGCCTGCCTACGAGCAGTACTTC. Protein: CASSLSGQGPAYEQYF. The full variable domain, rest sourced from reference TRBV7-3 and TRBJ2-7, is GAGVSQTPSNKVTEKGKYVELRCDPISGHTALYWYRQSLGQGPEFLIYFQGTGAADDSGLPNDRFFAVRPEGSVSTLKIQRTERGDSAVYLCASSLSGQGPAYEQYFGPGTRLTVT.

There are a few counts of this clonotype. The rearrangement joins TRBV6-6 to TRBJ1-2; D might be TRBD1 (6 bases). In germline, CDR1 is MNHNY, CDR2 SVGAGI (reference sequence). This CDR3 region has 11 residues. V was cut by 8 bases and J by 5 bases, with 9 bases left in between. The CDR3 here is CASLRGYGYTF. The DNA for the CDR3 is TGTGCCAGCCTCAGGGGATATGGCTACACCTTC.

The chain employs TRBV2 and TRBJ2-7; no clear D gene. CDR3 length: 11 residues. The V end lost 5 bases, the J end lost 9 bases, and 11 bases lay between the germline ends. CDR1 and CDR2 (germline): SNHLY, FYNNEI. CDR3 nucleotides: TGTGCCAGCAGTTATGGGTTAAGGCAGTACTTC. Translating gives CASSYGLRQYF. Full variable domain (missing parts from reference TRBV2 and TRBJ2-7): EPEVTQTPSHQVTQMGQEVILRCVPISNHLYFYWYRQILGQKVEFLVSFYNNEISEKSEIFDDQFSVERPDGSNFTLKIRSTKLEDSAMYFCASSYGLRQYFGPGTRLTVT.

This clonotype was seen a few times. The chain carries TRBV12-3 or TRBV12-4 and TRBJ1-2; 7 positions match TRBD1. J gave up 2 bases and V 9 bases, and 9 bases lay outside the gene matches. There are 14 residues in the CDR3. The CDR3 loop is CASMRDSRNYGYTF. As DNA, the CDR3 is TGTGCCAGTATGAGGGACAGCCGAAACTATGGCTACACCTTC.

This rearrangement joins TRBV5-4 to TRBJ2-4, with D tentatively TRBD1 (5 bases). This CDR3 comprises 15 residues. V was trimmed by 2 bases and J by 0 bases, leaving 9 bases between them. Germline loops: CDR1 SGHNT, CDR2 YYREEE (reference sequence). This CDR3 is CASSFIGAAKNIQYF. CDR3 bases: TGTGCCAGCAGCTTTATTGGGGCAGCCAAAAACATTCAGTACTTC.

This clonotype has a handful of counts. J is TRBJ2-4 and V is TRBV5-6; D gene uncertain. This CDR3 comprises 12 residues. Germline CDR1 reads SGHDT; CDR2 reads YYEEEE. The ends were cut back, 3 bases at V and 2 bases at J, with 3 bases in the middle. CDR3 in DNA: TGTGCCAGCAGCTCCACCAAAAACATTCAGTACTTC. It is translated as CASSSTKNIQYF.

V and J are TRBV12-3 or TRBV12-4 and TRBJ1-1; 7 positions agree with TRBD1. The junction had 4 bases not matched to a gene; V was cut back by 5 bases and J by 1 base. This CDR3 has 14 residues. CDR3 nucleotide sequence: TGTGCCAGCAGTAAGACAGGGTGGAACACTGAAGCTTTCTTT. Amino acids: CASSKTGWNTEAFF.

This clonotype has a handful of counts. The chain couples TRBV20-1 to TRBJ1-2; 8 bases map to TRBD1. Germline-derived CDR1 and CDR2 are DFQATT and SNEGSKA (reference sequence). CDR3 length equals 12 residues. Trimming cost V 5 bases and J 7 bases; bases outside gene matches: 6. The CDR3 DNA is TGCAGTGCTTTGGACAGGGACGTTGGCTACACCTTC. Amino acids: CSALDRDVGYTF.

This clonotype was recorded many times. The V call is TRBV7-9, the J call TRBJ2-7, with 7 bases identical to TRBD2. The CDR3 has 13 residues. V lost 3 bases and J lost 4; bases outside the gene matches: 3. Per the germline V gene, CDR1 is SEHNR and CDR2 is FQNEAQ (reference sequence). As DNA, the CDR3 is TGTGCCAGCAGCTTCCCTAGCGGATACGAGCAGTACTTC. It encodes CASSFPSGYEQYF.

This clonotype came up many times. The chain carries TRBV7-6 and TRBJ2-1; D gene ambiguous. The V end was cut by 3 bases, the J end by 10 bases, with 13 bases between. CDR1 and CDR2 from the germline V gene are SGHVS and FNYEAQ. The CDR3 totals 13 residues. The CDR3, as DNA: TGTGCCAGCAGCTTTACTTTGCCAGGCGAGCAGTTCTTC. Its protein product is CASSFTLPGEQFF.

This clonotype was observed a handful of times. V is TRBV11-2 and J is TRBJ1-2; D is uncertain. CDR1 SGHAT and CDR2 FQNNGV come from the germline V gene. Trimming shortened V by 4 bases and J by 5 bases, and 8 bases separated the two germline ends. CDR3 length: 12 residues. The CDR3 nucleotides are TGTGCCAGCAGCTCGGAAGGTTATGGCTACACCTTC. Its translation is CASSSEGYGYTF.

In nucleotides, the CDR3 is TGCAGTGCTTCTGGGGGTGTAGCTGGAACTAATGAAAAACTGTTTTTT. Encoded protein: CSASGGVAGTNEKLFF. The chain combines TRBV20-1 with TRBJ1-4; perhaps TRBD1 as D (5 bases). Germline V CDR1 and CDR2: DFQATT, SNEGSKA (reference sequence). V gave up 5 bases and J gave up 1 base, with 17 bases separating them. The CDR3 contains 16 residues.

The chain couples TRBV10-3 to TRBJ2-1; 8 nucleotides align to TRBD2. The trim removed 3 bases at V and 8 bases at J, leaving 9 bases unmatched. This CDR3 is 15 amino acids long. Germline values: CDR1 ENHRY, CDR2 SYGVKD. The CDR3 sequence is CAISDSGTSNDEQFF. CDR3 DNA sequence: TGTGCCATCAGTGACTCCGGGACTAGTAACGATGAGCAGTTCTTC.

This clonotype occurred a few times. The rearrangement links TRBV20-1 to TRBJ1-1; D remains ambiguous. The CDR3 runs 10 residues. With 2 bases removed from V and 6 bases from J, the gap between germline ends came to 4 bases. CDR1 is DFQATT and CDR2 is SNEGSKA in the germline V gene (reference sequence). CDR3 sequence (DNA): TGCAGTGCTAGACTCTCTGAAGCTTTCTTT. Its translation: CSARLSEAFF.

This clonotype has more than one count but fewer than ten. The CDR3 spells CASSQGGVNPYGYTF. The CDR3 DNA reads TGCGCCAGCAGCCAAGGAGGGGTCAACCCCTATGGCTACACCTTC. The chain carries TRBV4-3 and TRBJ1-2, with a possible D match to TRBD1 (5 bases). Trimming took 1 base from V and 4 from J, leaving 13 bases between them. Germline CDR1 and CDR2: LGHNA and YSLEER. There are 15 residues in the CDR3.

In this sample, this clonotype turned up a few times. Here the CDR3 reads CASSVGSRGGAYEQYF. DNA for the CDR3: TGTGCCAGCAGCGTAGGGTCCCGCGGGGGGGCCTACGAGCAGTACTTC. The rearrangement uses TRBV9 and TRBJ2-7; 9 nucleotides align to TRBD2. The V gene's germline CDR1 is SGDLS and CDR2 YYNGEE. This CDR3 is built from 16 residues. V was pared by 0 bases and J by 2 bases, with 6 bases of the junction left unmatched.